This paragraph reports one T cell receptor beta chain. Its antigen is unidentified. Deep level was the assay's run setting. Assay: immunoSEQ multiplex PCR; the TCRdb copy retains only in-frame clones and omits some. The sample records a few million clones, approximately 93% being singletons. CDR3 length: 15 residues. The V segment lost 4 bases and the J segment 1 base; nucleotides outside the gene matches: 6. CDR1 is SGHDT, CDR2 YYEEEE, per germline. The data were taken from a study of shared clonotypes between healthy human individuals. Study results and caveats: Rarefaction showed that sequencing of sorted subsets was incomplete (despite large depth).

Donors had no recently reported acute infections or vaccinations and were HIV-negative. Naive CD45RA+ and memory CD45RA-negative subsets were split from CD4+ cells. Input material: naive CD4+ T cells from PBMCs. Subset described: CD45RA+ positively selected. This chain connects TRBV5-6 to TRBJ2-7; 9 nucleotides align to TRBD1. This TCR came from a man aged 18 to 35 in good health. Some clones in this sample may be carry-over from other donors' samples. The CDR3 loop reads CASSGPGTGSYEQYF. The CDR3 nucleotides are TGTGCCAGCAGCGGACCCGGGACAGGGTCCTACGAGCAGTACTTC.